These 2 T cell receptor beta chains originate from one sample sequenced in a study of shared clonotypes between healthy human individuals. The protocol was immunoSEQ multiplex PCR, while the TCRdb copy is restricted to in-frame clones and leaves out a portion. The sample contains around 1.9 million clones, just under 95% of which appear only once. The naive CD8 population came from CD45RO-negative cells selected for CCR7, without terminally differentiated effector memory CD45RA+ cells. The sequenced sample was naive CD8+ T cells from PBMCs. The receptors derive from a man in his late teens or twenties in good health. Some clones in this sample may be carry-over from other donors' samples.

J is TRBJ2-6 and V is TRBV4-2; D unclear. The length of the CDR3 is 20 residues. Germline V gene data show CDR1 as LGHNA and CDR2 as YNFKEQ. Trimming took 2 bases from V and 0 from J, leaving 20 bases between them. DNA for the CDR3: TGTGCCAGCAGCCAATCCTTCCCTATAGGGTTTAACTCTGGGGCCAACGTCCTGACTTTC. Translated: CASSQSFPIGFNSGANVLTF.

This clone was recorded once. In the same sample, other DNA sequences code for this CDR3. The chain combines TRBV27 with TRBJ2-7, with a weak D call TRBD2 (6 bases). Trimming stripped 2 bases from V and 0 bases from J, with 11 bases between. CDR3 length equals 15 residues. Germline CDR1 and CDR2: MNHEY and SMNVEV (reference sequence). The CDR3 here is CASSLIGGSSYEQYF. CDR3 in DNA: TGTGCCAGCAGTTTAATTGGGGGGAGCTCCTACGAGCAGTACTTC.